In this sample, the clone carrying this T cell receptor beta chain turned up a few times. The antigen is unknown. All donors comprised healthy Caucasians. This sample was taken from a study of identical twins. Findings and caveats of the study: Cord blood's abundant beta clonotypes had fewer insertions, unlike memory repertoires.

With template switching, a universal primer site was added, and the cDNA carried unique molecular identifiers. In TCRdb, the 5' RACE reads were re-called with MiXCR into one record per CDR3 protein. This sample carries hundreds of thousands of distinct CDR3 sequences, over 8.5% of them seen once, and the ten largest clones take roughly 0.9%. The same specimen was also included in a second study, on yellow fever vaccine responses in identical twins.

The sample comprised PBMCs. This receptor was taken from a woman aged 18-35 years in good health.

CDR3 sequence: CASRVAGAGGDTQYF. CDR3 bases: TGTGCCAGTAGGGTGGCGGGAGCTGGAGGAGATACGCAGTATTTT. The V and J genes are TRBV19 and TRBJ2-3; 7 bases map to TRBD2. Per the germline V gene, CDR1 is LNHDA and CDR2 is SQIVND (reference sequence). V was pared by 6 bases and J by 5 bases, with 11 bases of the junction left unmatched. CDR3 length: 15 amino acids.